This T cell receptor beta chain derives from a study of shared clonotypes between healthy human individuals. There are 16 residues in the CDR3. Germline CDR1 is GTSNPN and CDR2 is SVGIG (reference sequence). V was clipped by 3 bases and J by 0 bases, with 12 bases between them. Per the authors' pipeline: Filtering differed because ImmunoSEQ produced junction-only sequences that carried no quality scores. Assay: immunoSEQ multiplex PCR; the TCRdb copy retains only in-frame clones and omits some. V, J and clone size were drawn from that table, and D and trimming were deduced from the DNA. The sample has roughly 2,500,000 clones; 80% to 95% are singletons.

V and J are TRBV30 and TRBJ1-6; tentatively, D is TRBD1 (5 bases). The TCR was taken from a man aged 18-30 years in good health. Some clones in this sample may be carry-over from other donors' samples. The source material was naive CD4+ T cells from PBMCs. Specified subset: CD45RA+ positively selected. The CDR3 is CAWRDTGSSYNSPLHF. As DNA, the CDR3 is TGTGCCTGGAGGGACACCGGAAGCTCCTATAATTCACCCCTCCACTTT.